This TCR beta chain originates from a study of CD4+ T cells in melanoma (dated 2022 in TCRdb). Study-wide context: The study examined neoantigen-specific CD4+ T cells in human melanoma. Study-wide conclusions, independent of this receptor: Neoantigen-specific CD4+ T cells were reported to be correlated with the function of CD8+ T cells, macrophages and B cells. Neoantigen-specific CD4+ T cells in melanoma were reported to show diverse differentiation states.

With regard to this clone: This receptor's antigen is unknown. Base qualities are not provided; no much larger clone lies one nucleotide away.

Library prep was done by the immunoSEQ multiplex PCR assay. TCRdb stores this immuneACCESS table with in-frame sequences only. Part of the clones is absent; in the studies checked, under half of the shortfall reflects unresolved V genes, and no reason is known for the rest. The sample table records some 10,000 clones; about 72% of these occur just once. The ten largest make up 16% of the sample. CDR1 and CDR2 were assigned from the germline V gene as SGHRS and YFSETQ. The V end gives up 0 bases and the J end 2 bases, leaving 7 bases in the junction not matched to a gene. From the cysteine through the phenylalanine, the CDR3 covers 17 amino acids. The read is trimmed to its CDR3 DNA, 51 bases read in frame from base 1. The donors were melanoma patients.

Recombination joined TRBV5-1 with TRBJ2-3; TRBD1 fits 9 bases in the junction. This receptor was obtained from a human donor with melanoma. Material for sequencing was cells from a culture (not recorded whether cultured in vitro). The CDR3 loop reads CASSLGGTGTTTDTQYF. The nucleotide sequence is TGCGCCAGCAGCTTGGGGGGGACAGGGACCACCACAGATACGCAGTATTTT.